The rows below give T cell receptor beta chains drawn from one sample of a study of T cell repertoires in cytomegalovirus infection. TCRdb redid the calling of the reads with MiXCR, one entry per CDR3 protein. The table shows 400,000 or so distinct CDR3 sequences, with roughly 31% occurring only once. Sequencing was done on a sample of PBMCs. These TCRs come from a human donor in good health (CMV status not recorded). Some clones in this sample may be carry-over from other donors' samples. Each CDR3 is given with its conserved first and last residue. Fields, in order: V gene, clone size, J gene, CDR3 length, D gene, CDR3 DNA, CDR3 protein. A D gene is named only where the DNA matches it firmly. Not every row has a clone size; where given, it reads once, few, many or a size class.

TRBV29-1	many	TRBJ1-1	15	.	TGCAGCGCCGCCAAGAAGAAGGGATCGGGGACTGAAGCTTTCTTT	CSAAKKKGSGTEAFF
TRBV4-1	few	TRBJ2-3	16	.	TGCGCCAGCAGCCACTCCCGGGACTTATCCACAGATACGCAGTATTTT	CASSHSRDLSTDTQYF
TRBV7-6	many	TRBJ2-5	14	.	TGTGCCAGCAGCGTAATAGGGGTGGGGGAGACCCAGTACTTC	CASSVIGVGETQYF
TRBV20-1	.	TRBJ1-2	14	.	TGCAGTGCTAACCGGGGTGCGGGGATTGAGGGCTACACCTTC	CSANRGAGIEGYTF
TRBV6-6	.	TRBJ2-6	15	TRBD2	TGTGCCAGCAACACGGGGGGCTCTGGGGCCAACGTCCTGACTTTC	CASNTGGSGANVLTF
TRBV2	.	TRBJ1-1	14	.	TGTGCCAGCAGTGTTAACCGCATGAACACTGAAGCTTTCTTT	CASSVNRMNTEAFF
TRBV7-9	few	TRBJ1-1	14	TRBD1	TGTGCCAGCAGCTGGACAGGGGCATGGTCTGAAGCTTTCTTT	CASSWTGAWSEAFF
TRBV7-8	.	TRBJ1-5	14	.	TGTGCCAGCAGCTTCGGGGCGGCCAATCAGCCCCAGCATTTT	CASSFGAANQPQHF
TRBV12-3/TRBV12-4	.	TRBJ2-7	12	.	TGTGCCAGCAGCACCGTAGCCTACGAGCAGTACTTC	CASSTVAYEQYF
TRBV28	.	TRBJ1-4	15	.	TGTGCCAGCAGTTCCCCGACAGGCTCTAATGAAAAACTGTTTTTT	CASSSPTGSNEKLFF
TRBV7-2	many	TRBJ2-1	14	.	TGTGCCAGCAGCCCCCGGACTGGCTACAATGAGCAGTTCTTC	CASSPRTGYNEQFF
TRBV25-1	.	TRBJ1-1	13	.	TGTGCCAGCAGTGACGACCTGAACACTGAAGCTTTCTTT	CASSDDLNTEAFF
TRBV2	.	TRBJ1-6	13	.	TGTGCCAGCGGCGGGGGTTGGAATTCACCCCTCCACTTT	CASGGGWNSPLHF
TRBV28	once	TRBJ2-7	16	TRBD1	TGTGCCAGCAGTTCCGGAACAGGGGCGAAAACCTACGAGCAGTACTTC	CASSSGTGAKTYEQYF
TRBV5-4	.	TRBJ2-6	15	TRBD2	TGTGCCAGCAGCCGGGGGGACTCTGGGGCCAACGTCCTGACTTTC	CASSRGDSGANVLTF
TRBV7-9	.	TRBJ2-7	15	TRBD1	TGTGCCAGCCCCACTCACCAACCGGGACAGGTCGAACCGTACTTC	CASPTHQPGQVEPYF
TRBV28	few	TRBJ1-5	14	.	TGTGCCAGCAGTTTCGTGCAGAGAGGTCAGCCCCAGCATTTT	CASSFVQRGQPQHF
TRBV7-9	few	TRBJ2-1	14	.	TGTGCCAGCAGCCCCCGGGGTGGGGACGATGAGCAGTTCTTC	CASSPRGGDDEQFF
TRBV20-1	.	TRBJ2-3	15	.	TGCAGTTCTAGAGATCCCTTTAGGGACACAGATACGCAGTATTTT	CSSRDPFRDTDTQYF
TRBV11-2	many	TRBJ2-4	16	TRBD1	TGTGCCAGCAGCTCCGTAGACAGGGGCACCAAAAACATTCAGTACTTC	CASSSVDRGTKNIQYF
TRBV12-3/TRBV12-4	.	TRBJ2-7	17	TRBD2	TGTGCCAGCAGTGGACTAGCGGGGCCTATCCTCTCCTACGAGCAGTACTTC	CASSGLAGPILSYEQYF
TRBV19	.	TRBJ1-5	14	TRBD1	TGTGCCAGCCAGGGGACAGCCGGCAATCAGCCCCAGCATTTT	CASQGTAGNQPQHF
TRBV6-2/TRBV6-3	.	TRBJ2-1	17	.	TGTGCCAGCAGCACCGGGACGAGTTTACTGTCACACAATGAGCAGTTCTTC	CASSTGTSLLSHNEQFF
TRBV19	.	TRBJ1-1	12	.	TGTGCCAGTCAGGGGAGGAACACTGAAGCTTTCTTT	CASQGRNTEAFF
TRBV2	.	TRBJ2-7	13	.	TGTGCCAGCAGTGACAGGAGAGCCTACGAGCAGTACTTC	CASSDRRAYEQYF
TRBV18	few	TRBJ1-1	13	.	TGTGCCAGCTCATCCGCCTACGACACTGAAGCTTTCTTT	CASSSAYDTEAFF
TRBV14	.	TRBJ1-3	15	TRBD1	TGTGCCAGCAGCACCGGACAGGGAGCTGGAAACACCATATATTTT	CASSTGQGAGNTIYF
TRBV7-2	many	TRBJ2-5	15	TRBD2	TGTGCCAGCAGCTTAGTGACTAGCTCTAAAGAGACCCAGTACTTC	CASSLVTSSKETQYF
TRBV5-4	.	TRBJ2-5	16	TRBD2	TGTGCCAGCAGCTTGGCGGGGCGGGGGGGCAGAGAGACCCAGTACTTC	CASSLAGRGGRETQYF
TRBV28	.	TRBJ2-7	13	.	TGTGCCAGCAGTCCAGAGCCAGGGTCCGAGCAGTACTTC	CASSPEPGSEQYF
TRBV12-3/TRBV12-4	.	TRBJ2-3	14	.	TGTGCCAGCAGCATCGACAGATACACAGATACGCAGTATTTT	CASSIDRYTDTQYF
TRBV7-3	many	TRBJ2-1	16	TRBD2	TGTGCCAGCAGCCCTCGACCTAGCGGGGGAGACAATGAGCAGTTCTTC	CASSPRPSGGDNEQFF
TRBV4-1	.	TRBJ1-6	16	TRBD1	TGCGCCAGCAGCCAAGTGACAGGGGTTTATAATTCACCCCCCCACTTT	CASSQVTGVYNSPPHF
TRBV7-2	many	TRBJ2-4	17	.	TGTGCCAGCAGCTACTACTCGCGGCCCGTTAGGGGAAACATTCAGTACTTC	CASSYYSRPVRGNIQYF
TRBV20-1	.	TRBJ2-3	12	.	TGCAGTGCTTGGACTGGAACAGATACGCAGTATTTT	CSAWTGTDTQYF
TRBV12-3/TRBV12-4	.	TRBJ1-5	15	TRBD1	TGTGCCAGCAGCGCAGACAGGGGGGCAAATCAGCCCCAGCATTTT	CASSADRGANQPQHF
TRBV24-1	.	TRBJ2-1	13	TRBD1	TGTGCCACCAGTGATTTCGGGGCAGGGGGCCAGTTCTTC	CATSDFGAGGQFF
TRBV11-3	.	TRBJ2-5	16	.	TGTGCCAGCAGCTTAGTAACCCCTAGCAGACAAGAGACCCAGTACTTC	CASSLVTPSRQETQYF
TRBV29-1	.	TRBJ1-5	12	TRBD1	TGCAGCGTTGAGGACAGGGGGCAGCCCCAGCATTTT	CSVEDRGQPQHF
TRBV9	.	TRBJ2-7	13	.	TGTGCCAGCAGCGTAGACCAGGGCTACGAGCAGTACTTC	CASSVDQGYEQYF
TRBV20-1	many	TRBJ1-2	11	.	TGCAGTGTGTGGACAGCGTATGGCTACACCTTC	CSVWTAYGYTF
TRBV6-6	few	TRBJ1-4	13	TRBD1	TGTGCCAGTTCGAGGGGGCCGGGTGAAAAACTGTTTTTT	CASSRGPGEKLFF
TRBV19	.	TRBJ1-2	14	.	TGTGCCAGTAGTATAGTTCGGGCAGTCACTTGCTACACCTTC	CASSIVRAVTCYTF
TRBV28	many	TRBJ2-2	13	.	TGTGCCAGCAGTTTTGATGGCACCGGGGAGCTGTTTTTT	CASSFDGTGELFF
TRBV6-1	.	TRBJ2-1	15	.	TGTGCCAGCAGTAAAGCGTGGACAGCCCACAATGAGCAGTTCTTC	CASSKAWTAHNEQFF
TRBV12-3/TRBV12-4	.	TRBJ2-5	16	.	TGTGCCAGCAGCCTCTGGGTGGGACGTTCCGGAGGGACCCAGTACTTC	CASSLWVGRSGGTQYF
TRBV19	.	TRBJ1-2	13	TRBD1	TGTGCCAGCCAGGGACAGGGCAGAGATGGCTACACCTTC	CASQGQGRDGYTF
TRBV27	.	TRBJ1-4	15	.	TGTGCCAGCAGTTCCTGGGACACCCTCGGAGAGGAACTGTTTTTT	CASSSWDTLGEELFF
TRBV19	few	TRBJ1-1	13	.	TGTGCCAGTAGCCCCGGGACGGGGGCTGAAGCTTTCTTT	CASSPGTGAEAFF
TRBV24-1	few	TRBJ2-7	13	.	TGTGCCACCAGTGACATGGGCGGCTACGAGCAGTACTTC	CATSDMGGYEQYF
TRBV6-5	.	TRBJ1-1	14	.	TGTGCCAGCAGTTACTCTTTGGCTCCCACTGAAGCTTTCTTT	CASSYSLAPTEAFF
TRBV5-1	.	TRBJ1-1	17	.	TGCGCCAGCAGCTCGAACGTCGGAAGACCGAGGGGCACTGAAGCTTTCTTT	CASSSNVGRPRGTEAFF
TRBV5-6	.	TRBJ2-1	13	TRBD2	TGTGCCAGCAGCTTGGGGCGGGAGGGCGAGCAGTTCTTC	CASSLGREGEQFF
TRBV20-1	.	TRBJ1-5	15	.	TGCAGTGCTAGAGTAGGGGGAAAGAGCAATCAGCCCCAGCATTTT	CSARVGGKSNQPQHF
TRBV7-6	many	TRBJ2-6	13	.	TGTGCCAGCAGCCACCGTGGGGCCAACGTCCTGACTTTC	CASSHRGANVLTF
TRBV12-3/TRBV12-4	.	TRBJ2-7	14	TRBD2	TGTGCCAGCAGTCACTCAGCGGGGGTAGGGGAGCAGTACTTC	CASSHSAGVGEQYF
TRBV4-2	many	TRBJ1-5	15	.	TGTGCCAGCAGCCAAGAACTAGGTGGCACCCAGCCCCAGCATTTT	CASSQELGGTQPQHF
TRBV2	.	TRBJ1-5	15	TRBD1	TGTGCCAGCACTCCAGGACAGGGGGCCGGCCAGCCCCAGCATTTT	CASTPGQGAGQPQHF